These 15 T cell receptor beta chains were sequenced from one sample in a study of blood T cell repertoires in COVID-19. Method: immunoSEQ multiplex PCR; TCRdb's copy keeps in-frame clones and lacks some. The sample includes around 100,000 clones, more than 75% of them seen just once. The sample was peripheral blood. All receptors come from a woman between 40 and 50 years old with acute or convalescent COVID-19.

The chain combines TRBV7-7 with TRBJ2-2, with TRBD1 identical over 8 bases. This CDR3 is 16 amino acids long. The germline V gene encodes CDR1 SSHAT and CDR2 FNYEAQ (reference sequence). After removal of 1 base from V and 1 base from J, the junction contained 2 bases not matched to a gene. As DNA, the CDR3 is TGTGCCAGCAGCTTAGGGACAGGGAGGAACACCGGGGAGCTGTTTTTT. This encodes CASSLGTGRNTGELFF.

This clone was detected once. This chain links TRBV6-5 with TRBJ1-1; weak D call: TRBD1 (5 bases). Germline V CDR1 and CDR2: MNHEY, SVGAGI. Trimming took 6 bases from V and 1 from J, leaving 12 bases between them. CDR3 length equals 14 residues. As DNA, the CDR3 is TGTGCCAGCAGCTTTGGGAGGGGGAACACTGAAGCTTTCTTT. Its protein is CASSFGRGNTEAFF.

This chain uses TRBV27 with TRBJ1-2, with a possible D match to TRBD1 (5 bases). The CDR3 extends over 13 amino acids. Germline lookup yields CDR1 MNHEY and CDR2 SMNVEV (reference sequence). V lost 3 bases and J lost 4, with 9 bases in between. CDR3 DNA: TGTGCCAGCAGTTTGGGGGGACCCTATGGCTACACCTTC. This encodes CASSLGGPYGYTF.

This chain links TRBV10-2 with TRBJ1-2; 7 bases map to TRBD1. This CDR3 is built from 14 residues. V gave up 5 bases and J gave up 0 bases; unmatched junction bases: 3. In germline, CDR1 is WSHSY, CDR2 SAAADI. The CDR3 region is CASSLQGANYGYTF. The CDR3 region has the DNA TGCGCCAGCAGTTTGCAGGGGGCTAACTATGGCTACACCTTC.

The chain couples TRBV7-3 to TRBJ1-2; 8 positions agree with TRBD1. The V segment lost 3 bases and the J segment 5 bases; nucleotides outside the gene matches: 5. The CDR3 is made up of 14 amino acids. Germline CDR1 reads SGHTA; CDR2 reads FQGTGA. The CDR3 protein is CASSFGRQGYGYTF. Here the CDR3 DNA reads TGTGCCAGCAGCTTTGGTAGACAGGGGTATGGCTACACCTTC.

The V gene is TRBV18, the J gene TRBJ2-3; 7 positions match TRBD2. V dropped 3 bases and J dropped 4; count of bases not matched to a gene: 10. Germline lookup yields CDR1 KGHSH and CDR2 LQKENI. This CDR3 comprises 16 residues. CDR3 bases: TGTGCCAGCTCACCCGGGCGGGGGACCCGCGCAGATACGCAGTATTTT. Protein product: CASSPGRGTRADTQYF. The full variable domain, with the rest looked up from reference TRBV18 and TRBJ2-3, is NAGVMQNPRHLVRRRGQEARLRCSPMKGHSHVYWYRQLPEEGLKFMVYLQKENIIDESGMPKERFSAEFPKEGPSILRIQQVVRGDSAAYFCASSPGRGTRADTQYFGPGTRLTVL.

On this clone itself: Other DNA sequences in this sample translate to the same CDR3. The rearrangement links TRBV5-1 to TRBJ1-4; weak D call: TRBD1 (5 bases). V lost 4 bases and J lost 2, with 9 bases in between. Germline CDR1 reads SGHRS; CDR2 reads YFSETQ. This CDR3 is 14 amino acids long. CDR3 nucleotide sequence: TGCGCCAGCAGCCGGGACTCTACTAATGAAAAACTGTTTTTT. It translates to CASSRDSTNEKLFF.

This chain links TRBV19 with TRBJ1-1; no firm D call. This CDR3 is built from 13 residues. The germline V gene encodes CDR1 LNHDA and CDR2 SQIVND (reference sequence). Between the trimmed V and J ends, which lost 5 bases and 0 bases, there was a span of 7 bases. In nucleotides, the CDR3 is TGTGCCAGTAGTTCGTCGGTGAACACTGAAGCTTTCTTT. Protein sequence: CASSSSVNTEAFF.

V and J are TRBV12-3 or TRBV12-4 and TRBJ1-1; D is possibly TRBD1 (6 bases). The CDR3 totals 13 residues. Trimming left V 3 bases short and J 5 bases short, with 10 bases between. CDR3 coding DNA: TGTGCCAGCAGTTTGAAACAGGGAACTGAAGCTTTCTTT. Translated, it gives CASSLKQGTEAFF.

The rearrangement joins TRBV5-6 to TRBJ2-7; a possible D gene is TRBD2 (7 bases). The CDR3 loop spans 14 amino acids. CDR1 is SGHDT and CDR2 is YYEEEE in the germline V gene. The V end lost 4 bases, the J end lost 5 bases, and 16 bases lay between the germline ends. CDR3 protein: CASSVGGADHEQYF. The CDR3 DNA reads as TGTGCCAGCAGCGTAGGGGGGGCAGATCACGAGCAGTACTTC.

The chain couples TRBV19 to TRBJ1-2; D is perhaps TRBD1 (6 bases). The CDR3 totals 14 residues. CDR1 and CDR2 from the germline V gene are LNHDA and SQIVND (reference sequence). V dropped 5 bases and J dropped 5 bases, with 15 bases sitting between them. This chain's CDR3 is CASSYGYRAYGYTF. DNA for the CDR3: TGTGCCAGTAGTTACGGATACAGGGCTTATGGCTACACCTTC.

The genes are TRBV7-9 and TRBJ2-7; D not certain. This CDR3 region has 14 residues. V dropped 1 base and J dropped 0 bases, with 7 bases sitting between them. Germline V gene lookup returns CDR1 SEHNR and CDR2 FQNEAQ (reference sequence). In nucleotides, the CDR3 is TGTGCCAGCAGCTTAGGGGCCAGCTCCTACGAGCAGTACTTC. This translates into CASSLGASSYEQYF.

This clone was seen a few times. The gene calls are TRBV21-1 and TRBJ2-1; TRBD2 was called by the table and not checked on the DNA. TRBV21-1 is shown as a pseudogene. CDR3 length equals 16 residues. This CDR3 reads CASSRLGSGGAHEQFF. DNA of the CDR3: TGTGCCAGCAGCAGGTTAGGGAGCGGGGGGGCTCATGAGCAGTTCTTC.

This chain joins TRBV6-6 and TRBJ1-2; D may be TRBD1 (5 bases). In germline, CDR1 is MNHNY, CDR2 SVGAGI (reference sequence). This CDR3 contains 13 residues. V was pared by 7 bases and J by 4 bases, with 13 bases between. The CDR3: CASTLGQRYGYTF. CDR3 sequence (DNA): TGTGCCAGCACCCTAGGACAACGCTATGGCTACACCTTC.

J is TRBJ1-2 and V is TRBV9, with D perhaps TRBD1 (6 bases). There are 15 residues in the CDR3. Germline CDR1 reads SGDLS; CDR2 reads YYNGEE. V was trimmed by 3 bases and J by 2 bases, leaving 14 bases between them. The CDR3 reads CASSALGHTNYGYTF. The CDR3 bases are TGTGCCAGCAGCGCGCTGGGACATACGAACTATGGCTACACCTTC.